This entry features one T cell receptor (beta chain) sequence. The data are from a study of blood T cell repertoires in COVID-19. Study overall: T cells, B-cell-depleted T cells, or PBMCs provided the cDNA or gDNA that served as material.

In the original processing: Estimation of nucleated cell counts relied on the amplification of reference gene primers. Data came from immunoSEQ multiplex PCR; TCRdb stores just in-frame clones and leaves some out. The V and J calls and the clone size are those of that table, but D and trimming were determined from the DNA. The table includes about 100,000 clones, 80% to 90% detected once. V dropped 5 bases and J dropped 8 bases, with 10 bases sitting between them. Germline assignment: CDR1 SGHAT and CDR2 FQNNGV. This CDR3 comprises 12 residues. Sequencing input: peripheral blood. The rearrangement uses TRBV11-2 and TRBJ2-1, with no clear D. The TCR was taken from an elderly man with active or convalescent COVID-19. CDR3 sequence: CASSRLSYEQFF. The CDR3 DNA follows: TGTGCCAGCAGCCGACTCTCATATGAGCAGTTCTTC.